A single sample gave rise to the 9 T cell receptor beta chains below, sequenced in a study of shared clonotypes between healthy human individuals. This table comes from immunoSEQ multiplex PCR, and its TCRdb copy is limited to in-frame clones, with some not included. Found here are roughly 550,000 clones, over 95% of them singletons; the top ten hold about 0.11%. CD45RO-negative, CCR7-positively selected cells formed the naive CD8 fraction, excluding terminally differentiated effector memory CD45RA+ cells. Specimen: naive CD8+ T cells sorted from blood. These receptors were collected from a woman aged 25 to 45 in good health.

V gene TRBV27 combines with J gene TRBJ2-5, with D hard to call. Looked up from germline, CDR1 is MNHEY and CDR2 is SMNVEV (reference sequence). V was trimmed by 0 bases and J by 0 bases, leaving 11 bases between them. CDR3 length: 16 residues. The DNA of the CDR3 is TGTGCCAGCAGTTTATCTGGCGGAAGGTACCAAGAGACCCAGTACTTC. Encoded protein: CASSLSGGRYQETQYF.

The J gene is TRBJ2-7, the V gene TRBV5-6; 11 bases agree with TRBD2. Germline V gene data show CDR1 as SGHDT and CDR2 as YYEEEE. CDR3 size: 16 residues. J lost 4 bases, V lost 2 bases, and 8 bases had no gene match. CDR3 DNA: TGTGCCAGCAGCTTAAATCTGGGACTAGCGGCATACGAGCAGTACTTC. Amino acid sequence: CASSLNLGLAAYEQYF.

This clone has a single count. The rearrangement joins TRBV2 to TRBJ2-5; 13 bases are a match to TRBD2. The better agreement between TRBJ2-7 and the DNA end casts doubt on the J call. The V gene's germline CDR1 is SNHLY and CDR2 FYNNEI. The CDR3 sequence is 15 residues long. DNA of the CDR3: TGTGCCAGCTATGAAGGACTAGCGGGAGCCTACGAGCAGTACTTC. As protein: CASYEGLAGAYEQYF.

The V and J genes are TRBV13 and TRBJ1-1, with a possible D match to TRBD1 (5 bases). From germline, CDR1 is PRHDT and CDR2 FYEKMQ (reference sequence). The CDR3 is made up of 13 amino acids. V dropped 5 bases and J dropped 8 bases, with 15 bases sitting between them. CDR3 nucleotide sequence: TGTGCCAGCAGCCCCCCAGGGTCCGGAGAAGCTTTCTTT. Translated: CASSPPGSGEAFF.

The rearrangement links TRBV7-9 to TRBJ2-7, with TRBD1 identical over 9 bases. The trim removed 1 base at V and 2 bases at J, leaving 9 bases unmatched. CDR3 size: 17 residues. Per the germline V gene, CDR1 is SEHNR and CDR2 is FQNEAQ (reference sequence). CDR3 residues: CASSLDSATGGTYEQYF. CDR3 bases: TGTGCCAGCAGCTTAGATTCTGCGACAGGGGGAACCTACGAGCAGTACTTC. Full variable domain (remainder filled in from reference TRBV7-9 and TRBJ2-7): DTGVSQNPRHKITKRGQNVTFRCDPISEHNRLYWYRQTLGQGPEFLTYFQNEAQLEKSRLLSDRFSAERPKGSFSTLEIQRTEQGDSAMYLCASSLDSATGGTYEQYFGPGTRLTVT.

This clone was recorded a few times. CDR3 sequence (DNA): TGTGCCTGCCTGGCCTTTGAGATGAACACTGAAGCTTTCTTT. Encoded protein: CACLAFEMNTEAFF. The chain couples TRBV30 to TRBJ1-1, with D uncertain. CDR1 and CDR2 (germline): GTSNPN, SVGIG (reference sequence). Trimming took off 6 bases at V and 0 bases at J, with 14 bases between the two ends. CDR3 size: 14 residues.

V and J are TRBV9 and TRBJ2-2; D is perhaps TRBD1 (6 bases). CDR1 is SGDLS, CDR2 YYNGEE, per germline. V was shortened by 5 bases and J by 5 bases, with 16 bases between the two germline ends. There are 15 residues in the CDR3. This CDR3 is CASSPYRVNTGELFF. DNA of the CDR3: TGTGCCAGCAGTCCATACAGGGTTAATACCGGGGAGCTGTTTTTT.

V usage is TRBV14 and J usage is TRBJ2-1; no clear D gene. The CDR3 is made up of 11 amino acids. Looked up from germline, CDR1 is SGHDN and CDR2 is FVKESK. Between the trimmed V and J ends, which lost 2 bases and 9 bases, there was a span of 5 bases. The CDR3, as DNA: TGTGCCAGCAGCCAATTAATTGAGCAGTTCTTC. Translated, it gives CASSQLIEQFF.

The rearrangement uses TRBV28 and TRBJ2-2; TRBD2 matches at 11 bases. Germline V lookup: CDR1 MDHEN, CDR2 SYDVKM. The CDR3 is 14 amino acids. With V trimmed by 7 bases and J by 7 bases, 5 bases remained unmatched. CDR3 region: CASTGTSGNGELFF. In nucleotides, the CDR3 is TGTGCCAGCACAGGGACTAGCGGAAACGGGGAGCTGTTTTTT. Full variable domain (remainder filled in from reference TRBV28 and TRBJ2-2): DVKVTQSSRYLVKRTGEKVFLECVQDMDHENMFWYRQDPGLGLRLIYFSYDVKMKEKGDIPEGYSVSREKKERFSLILESASTNQTSMYLCASTGTSGNGELFFGEGSRLTVL.